This T cell receptor (beta chain) is drawn from a study of shared clonotypes between healthy human individuals. The donors were all Caucasian adults (living in Nashville, Tennessee). Both subsets, CD45RA+ naive and CD45RA-negative memory, were split from the CD4+ cells. Study-level findings and limits: Clonotypes not shared had lower generation probabilities than those common to all four donors.

V dropped 0 bases and J dropped 1 base, with 7 bases sitting between them. Germline V gene lookup returns CDR1 MNHNS and CDR2 SASEGT. This CDR3 contains 15 residues. Concerning this clone itself: Its target is not known.

Clones were read by immunoSEQ multiplex PCR, and TCRdb kept only the in-frame ones, dropping some. The sample lists 300,000 to 350,000 clones, about 73% seen once, with more than 9% in the top ten. The V and J genes are TRBV6-1 and TRBJ2-1; D remains unclear. This TCR derives from a man younger than 45 in good health. Sequencing was done on a sample of memory CD4+ T cells sorted from blood. Subset noted: CD45RA-negative fraction. This CDR3 is CASSEAAESYNEQFF. The CDR3 nucleotides are TGTGCCAGCAGTGAAGCTGCGGAGTCCTACAATGAGCAGTTCTTC.